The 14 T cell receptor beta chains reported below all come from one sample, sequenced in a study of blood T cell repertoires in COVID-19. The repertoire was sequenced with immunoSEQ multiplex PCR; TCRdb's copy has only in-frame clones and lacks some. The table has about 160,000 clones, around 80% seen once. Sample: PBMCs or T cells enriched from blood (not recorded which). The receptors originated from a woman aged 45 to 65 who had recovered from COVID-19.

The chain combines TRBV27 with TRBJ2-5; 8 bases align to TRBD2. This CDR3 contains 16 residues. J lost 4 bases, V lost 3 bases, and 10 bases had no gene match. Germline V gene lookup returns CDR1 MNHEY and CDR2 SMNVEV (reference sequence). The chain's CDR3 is CASSFRAGGLGETQYF. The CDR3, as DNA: TGTGCCAGCAGTTTTAGGGCGGGAGGCTTGGGAGAGACCCAGTACTTC.

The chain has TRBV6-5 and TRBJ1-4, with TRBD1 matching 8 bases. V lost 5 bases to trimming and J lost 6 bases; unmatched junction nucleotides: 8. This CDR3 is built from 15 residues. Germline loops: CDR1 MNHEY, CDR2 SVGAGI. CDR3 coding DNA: TGTGCCAGCAGTAATTCAGGGGGCAGGCATGAAAAACTGTTTTTT. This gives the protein CASSNSGGRHEKLFF.

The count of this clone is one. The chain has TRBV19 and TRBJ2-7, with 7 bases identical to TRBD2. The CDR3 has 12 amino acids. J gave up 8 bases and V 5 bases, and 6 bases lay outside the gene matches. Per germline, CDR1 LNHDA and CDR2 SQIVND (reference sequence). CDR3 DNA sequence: TGTGCCAGTAGTCCCGAGCGGGGACAGCAGTACTTC. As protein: CASSPERGQQYF.

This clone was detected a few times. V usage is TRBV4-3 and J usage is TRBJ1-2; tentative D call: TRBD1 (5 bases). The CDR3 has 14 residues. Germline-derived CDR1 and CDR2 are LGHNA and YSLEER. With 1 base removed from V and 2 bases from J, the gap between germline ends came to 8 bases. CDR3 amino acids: CASSQGRDNYGYTF. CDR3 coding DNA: TGCGCCAGCAGCCAAGGGAGGGACAACTATGGCTACACCTTC.

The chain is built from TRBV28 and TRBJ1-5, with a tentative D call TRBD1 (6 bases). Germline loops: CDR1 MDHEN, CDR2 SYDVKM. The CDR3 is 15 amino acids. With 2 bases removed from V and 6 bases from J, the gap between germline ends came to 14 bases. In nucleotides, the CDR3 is TGTGCCAGCAGTTTAATTGCAGGGGCGGTTCAGCCCCAGCATTTT. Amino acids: CASSLIAGAVQPQHF.

The CDR3 DNA reads TGTGCCATTTCGACAGGAGTTTTTAATAATTCACCCCTCCACTTT. This encodes CAISTGVFNNSPLHF. This sequence joins TRBV28 and TRBJ1-6; D is possibly TRBD1 (6 bases). V was cut by 10 bases and J by 5 bases, with 18 bases left in between. The germline gives CDR1 MDHEN, CDR2 SYDVKM. This CDR3 is built from 15 residues.

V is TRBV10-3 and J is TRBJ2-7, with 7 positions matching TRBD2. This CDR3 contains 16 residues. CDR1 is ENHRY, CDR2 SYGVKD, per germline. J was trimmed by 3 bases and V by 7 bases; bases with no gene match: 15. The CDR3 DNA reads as TGTGCCATCATGTCCGATACTGGGTCTAGCGGCTACGAGCAGTACTTC. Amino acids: CAIMSDTGSSGYEQYF.

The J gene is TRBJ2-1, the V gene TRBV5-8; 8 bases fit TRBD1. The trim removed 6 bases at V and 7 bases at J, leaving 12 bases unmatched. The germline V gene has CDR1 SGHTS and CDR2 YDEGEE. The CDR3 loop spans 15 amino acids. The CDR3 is CASTDQGASWNEQFF. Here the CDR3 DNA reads TGTGCCAGCACCGATCAGGGGGCTAGTTGGAATGAGCAGTTCTTC. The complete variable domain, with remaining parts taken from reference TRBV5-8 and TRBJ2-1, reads EAGVTQSPTHLIKTRGQQATLRCSPISGHTSVYWYQQALGLGLQFLLWYDEGEERNRGNFPPRFSGRQFPNYSSELNVNALELEDSALYLCASTDQGASWNEQFFGPGTRLTVL.

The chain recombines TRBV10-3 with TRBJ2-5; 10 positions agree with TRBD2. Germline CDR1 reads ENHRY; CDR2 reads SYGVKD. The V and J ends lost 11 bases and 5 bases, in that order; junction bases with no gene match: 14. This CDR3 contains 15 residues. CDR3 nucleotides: TGTGCCGCCGGGATCGGCAGCGGGAGGGCGGAGACCCAGTACTTC. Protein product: CAAGIGSGRAETQYF.

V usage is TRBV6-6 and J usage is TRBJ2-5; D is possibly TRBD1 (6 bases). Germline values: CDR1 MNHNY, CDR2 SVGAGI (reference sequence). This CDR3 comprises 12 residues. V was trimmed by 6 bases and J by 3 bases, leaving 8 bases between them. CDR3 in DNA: TGTGCCAGCAGCCGACAGGAAGAGACCCAGTACTTC. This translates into CASSRQEETQYF.

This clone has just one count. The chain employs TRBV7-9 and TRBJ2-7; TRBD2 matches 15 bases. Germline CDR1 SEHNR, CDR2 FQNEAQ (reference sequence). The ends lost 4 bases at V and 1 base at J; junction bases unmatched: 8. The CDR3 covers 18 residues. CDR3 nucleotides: TGTGCCAGCAGCTATTGGACTAGCGGGGGGGCCCGGTCCTACGAGCAGTACTTC. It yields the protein CASSYWTSGGARSYEQYF.

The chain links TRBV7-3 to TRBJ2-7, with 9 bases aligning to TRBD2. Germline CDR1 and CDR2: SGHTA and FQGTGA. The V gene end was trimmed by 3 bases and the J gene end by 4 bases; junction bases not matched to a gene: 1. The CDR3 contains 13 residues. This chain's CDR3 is CASSFLAGYEQYF. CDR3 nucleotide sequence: TGTGCCAGCAGCTTCCTAGCGGGATACGAGCAGTACTTC.

The CDR3 nucleotides are TGCGCCAGCAGCCCAGGAACAGCCGCCTATGGCTACACCTTC. Its protein is CASSPGTAAYGYTF. This chain links TRBV5-1 with TRBJ1-2; D is unresolved. Germline CDR1 reads SGHRS; CDR2 reads YFSETQ. V was cut by 4 bases and J by 4 bases, with 14 bases left in between. CDR3 size: 14 residues.

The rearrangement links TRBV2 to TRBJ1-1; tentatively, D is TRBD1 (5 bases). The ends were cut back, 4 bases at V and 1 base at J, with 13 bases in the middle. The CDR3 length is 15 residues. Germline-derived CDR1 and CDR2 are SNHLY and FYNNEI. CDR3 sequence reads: CASSGFWGGNTEAFF. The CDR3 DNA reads TGTGCCAGCAGTGGTTTCTGGGGGGGGAACACTGAAGCTTTCTTT.